This paragraph covers one T cell receptor beta chain sequence. CDR1 and CDR2 (germline): MNHEY, SVGAGI. The length of the CDR3 is 15 residues. Trimming took 7 bases from V and 7 from J; bases not matched to a gene: 13. The assay was immunoSEQ multiplex PCR, and TCRdb's table has in-frame clones only and misses some. This repertoire shows around 80,000 clones, roughly four fifths found once; its top ten account for approximately 1.4%. This sample is drawn from a study of T cell responses to AZD1222 COVID-19 vaccine. This specimen consisted of peripheral blood, obtained 28 days after the second AZD1222 dose. This TCR came from an adult who received the AZD1222 COVID-19 vaccine. The genes are TRBV6-5 and TRBJ1-2, with 9 bases fitting TRBD1. The CDR3 nucleotides are TGTGCCAGCACCCAAAAGGGACAGGGTATATCTGGCTACACCTTC. Translating it yields CASTQKGQGISGYTF.